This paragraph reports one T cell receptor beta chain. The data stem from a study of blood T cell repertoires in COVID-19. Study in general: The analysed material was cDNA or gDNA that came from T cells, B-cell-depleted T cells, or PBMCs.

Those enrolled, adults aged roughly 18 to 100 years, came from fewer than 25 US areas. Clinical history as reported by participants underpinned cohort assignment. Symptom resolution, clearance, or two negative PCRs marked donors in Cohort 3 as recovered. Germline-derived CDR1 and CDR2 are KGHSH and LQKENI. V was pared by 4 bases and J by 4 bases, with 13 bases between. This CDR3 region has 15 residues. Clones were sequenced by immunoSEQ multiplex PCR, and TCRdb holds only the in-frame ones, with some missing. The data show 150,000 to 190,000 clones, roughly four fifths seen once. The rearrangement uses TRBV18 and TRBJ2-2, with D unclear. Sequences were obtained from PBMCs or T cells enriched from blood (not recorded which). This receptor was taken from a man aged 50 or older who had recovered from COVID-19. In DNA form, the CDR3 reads TGTGCCAGCTCACGCTTACAATGGGCCACCGGGGAGCTGTTTTTT. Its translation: CASSRLQWATGELFF. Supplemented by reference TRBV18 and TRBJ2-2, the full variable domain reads NAGVMQNPRHLVRRRGQEARLRCSPMKGHSHVYWYRQLPEEGLKFMVYLQKENIIDESGMPKERFSAEFPKEGPSILRIQQVVRGDSAAYFCASSRLQWATGELFFGEGSRLTVL.